The entry that follows covers one TCR beta chain sequence. Antigen specificity is unknown. The CDR3 has 14 amino acids. V lost 10 bases, J lost 0 bases, and 3 bases stayed unmatched. Germline V lookup: CDR1 LGHDT, CDR2 YNNKEL (reference sequence). Template switching (which added a universal primer site) was used, and cDNA carried unique molecular identifiers. TCRdb fed the 5' RACE reads into MiXCR, producing one record per CDR3 protein. The table lists 1.5 million to 2 million distinct CDR3 sequences, about 31% of them singletons, with approximately 0.29% in the top ten. The sample belongs to a study of identical twins. Whole-study findings and limits: The abundant beta clonotypes from cord blood had fewer insertions, and memory repertoires had none of this.

The source is a newborn girl in good health. The rearrangement joins TRBV3-1 to TRBJ2-2; 9 bases align to TRBD1. The sample comprised cord blood. In nucleotides, the CDR3 is TGTGCCACTCGACAGGGGGCGAACACCGGGGAGCTGTTTTTT. Encoded protein: CATRQGANTGELFF.